These 29 T cell receptor beta chains were sequenced from one sample in a study of shared clonotypes between healthy human individuals. Using immunoSEQ multiplex PCR, the repertoire was profiled, and TCRdb retains in-frame clones only, with some absent. The sample contains about 2 million clones, approximately 94% of which appear only once. The naive CD8 fraction comprised CD45RO-negative cells positively selected for CCR7 and excluded terminally differentiated effector memory CD45RA+ cells. The sample taken for sequencing was naive CD8+ T cells sorted from blood. All receptors come from a man between 18 and 29 years old in good health.

V and J are TRBV5-1 and TRBJ1-1; possible D gene TRBD1, 6 bases. Per germline, CDR1 SGHRS and CDR2 YFSETQ. The CDR3 length is 12 residues. The V and J ends lost 0 bases and 9 bases respectively, with 9 bases between them. This chain's CDR3 is CASSLDGGQAFF. CDR3 bases: TGCGCCAGCAGCTTGGATGGGGGGCAAGCTTTCTTT. The full variable domain, completed using reference TRBV5-1 and TRBJ1-1, is KAGVTQTPRYLIKTRGQQVTLSCSPISGHRSVSWYQQTPGQGLQFLFEYFSETQRNKGNFPGRFSGRQFSNSRSEMNVSTLELGDSALYLCASSLDGGQAFFGQGTRLTVV.

The chain is built from TRBV7-6 and TRBJ2-7; 13 bases are a match to TRBD2. This CDR3 comprises 14 residues. The J segment lost 3 bases and the V segment lost 5 bases, leaving 1 base of the junction unmatched. The germline gives CDR1 SGHVS, CDR2 FNYEAQ. CDR3 nucleotides: TGTGCCAGCAGCCGACTAGCGGGGGGCTACGAGCAGTACTTC. Translated: CASSRLAGGYEQYF.

The chain recombines TRBV27 with TRBJ1-2; 8 bases map to TRBD1. Germline V gene sequence: CDR1 MNHEY, CDR2 SMNVEV (reference sequence). CDR3 length: 13 residues. The trim removed 6 bases at V and 3 bases at J, leaving 3 bases unmatched. This CDR3 is CASRMTGDYGYTF. For the CDR3, the DNA is TGTGCCAGCAGAATGACAGGGGACTATGGCTACACCTTC.

The V call is TRBV7-9, the J call TRBJ1-1; no definite D call. The CDR3 covers 15 residues. Trimming shortened V by 1 base and J by 1 base, and 10 bases separated the two germline ends. Germline loops: CDR1 SEHNR, CDR2 FQNEAQ (reference sequence). The CDR3 loop is CASSLGLGTNTEAFF. DNA for the CDR3: TGTGCCAGCAGCTTAGGACTGGGAACGAACACTGAAGCTTTCTTT.

The rearrangement uses TRBV29-1 and TRBJ2-7; possibly TRBD2 for D (6 bases). The germline V gene encodes CDR1 SQVTM and CDR2 ANQGSEA. The CDR3 spans 15 residues. V was shortened by 6 bases and J by 2 bases, with 20 bases between the two germline ends. CDR3 sequence (DNA): TGCAGCGTCGCCGGGGGAAGCGGAGTTACCTACGAGCAGTACTTC. Translating gives CSVAGGSGVTYEQYF.

Comments on this clone: The identical CDR3 is also encoded by other nucleotide sequences in the sample. V gene TRBV11-2 combines with J gene TRBJ2-3; D call uncertain. Looked up from germline, CDR1 is SGHAT and CDR2 is FQNNGV. V was trimmed by 1 base and J by 6 bases, leaving 2 bases between them. There are 11 residues in the CDR3. The DNA for the CDR3 is TGTGCCAGCAGCTTAGCCGATACGCAGTATTTT. This encodes CASSLADTQYF.

This clone was recorded only once. This rearrangement joins TRBV5-8 to TRBJ2-7; 7 bases fit TRBD1. The germline V gene has CDR1 SGHTS and CDR2 YDEGEE. The CDR3 length is 16 residues. J was trimmed by 0 bases and V by 5 bases; bases with no gene match: 11. This CDR3 reads CASSSIGTENSYEQYF. Written as DNA, the CDR3 is TGTGCCAGCAGTTCTATCGGGACAGAGAACTCCTACGAGCAGTACTTC.

The V call is TRBV7-2, the J call TRBJ2-7; D tentatively reads TRBD1 or TRBD2 (5 bases each). V lost 1 base, J lost 2 bases, and 12 bases lay in between. The CDR3 consists of 15 residues. The germline CDR1 and CDR2 sequences are SGHTA and FQGNSA. CDR3: CASSLDGTEAYEQYF. Here the CDR3 DNA reads TGTGCCAGCAGCTTAGACGGGACGGAAGCCTACGAGCAGTACTTC. Full variable domain (outside the CDR3, taken from reference TRBV7-2 and TRBJ2-7): GAGVSQSPSNKVTEKGKDVELRCDPISGHTALYWYRQSLGQGLEFLIYFQGNSAPDKSGLPSDRFSAERTGGSVSTLTIQRTQQEDSAVYLCASSLDGTEAYEQYFGPGTRLTVT.

The rearrangement joins TRBV28 to TRBJ2-5; 10 bases match TRBD2. The CDR3 contains 17 residues. Per the germline V gene, CDR1 is MDHEN and CDR2 is SYDVKM. The V gene end was trimmed by 2 bases and the J gene end by 4 bases; junction bases not matched to a gene: 10. The CDR3 nucleotides are TGTGCCAGCAGTTTAATCAGCGGGGGGGCGGAGGGAGAGACCCAGTACTTC. It yields the protein CASSLISGGAEGETQYF.

The J gene is TRBJ1-1, the V gene TRBV9, with D unclear. In germline, CDR1 is SGDLS, CDR2 YYNGEE. This CDR3 comprises 15 residues. V lost 0 bases and J lost 0, with 9 bases in between. This chain's CDR3 is CASSVAPLLNTEAFF. CDR3 in DNA: TGTGCCAGCAGCGTAGCTCCCCTTTTGAACACTGAAGCTTTCTTT.

This chain links TRBV25-1 with TRBJ1-3; D is unresolved. The CDR3 totals 12 residues. Looked up from germline, CDR1 is MGHDK and CDR2 is SYGVNS. V was pared by 5 bases and J by 4 bases, with 6 bases between. The CDR3 nucleotides read TGTGCCAGCAGTCAACAGGGAAACACCATATATTTT. Residues: CASSQQGNTIYF.

V and J are TRBV14 and TRBJ1-2, with D possibly matching TRBD1 (5 bases). Trimming cost V 3 bases and J 4 bases, with 18 bases left between them. Germline-derived CDR1 and CDR2 are SGHDN and FVKESK. The length of the CDR3 is 16 residues. The CDR3 reads CASSQSRAYGGYGYTF. The CDR3 region has the DNA TGTGCCAGCAGCCAGTCAAGGGCCTACGGGGGCTATGGCTACACCTTC.

V and J are TRBV6-5 and TRBJ1-2; TRBD1 aligns across 7 bases. CDR3 length: 12 amino acids. Trimming took 6 bases from V and 8 from J; bases not matched to a gene: 6. CDR1 is MNHEY, CDR2 SVGAGI, per germline. CDR3 nucleotides: TGTGCCAGCAGAGACAGGGTGGAAGGCTACACCTTC. Its protein is CASRDRVEGYTF.

The chain uses TRBV25-1 and TRBJ2-1; D perhaps matches TRBD2 (6 bases). The V end was cut by 0 bases, the J end by 7 bases, with 13 bases between. The CDR3 spans 15 residues. The germline V gene has CDR1 MGHDK and CDR2 SYGVNS. The DNA of the CDR3 is TGTGCCAGCAGTGAATATACTAGCAAGGGGAATGAGCAGTTCTTC. Translating gives CASSEYTSKGNEQFF.

The V call is TRBV27, the J call TRBJ2-4; 9 bases fit TRBD1. Trimming removed 6 bases from V and 8 bases from J; junction bases left unmatched: 5. Germline V CDR1 and CDR2: MNHEY, SMNVEV (reference sequence). CDR3 length: 13 residues. Written as DNA, the CDR3 is TGTGCCAGCAGCCCCTGGACAGGGGACATTCAGTACTTC. Translating gives CASSPWTGDIQYF.

The chain couples TRBV27 to TRBJ2-5, with 9 bases identical to TRBD1. Germline V gene sequence: CDR1 MNHEY, CDR2 SMNVEV (reference sequence). The CDR3 totals 14 residues. Trimming removed 4 bases from V and 5 bases from J; junction bases left unmatched: 5. CDR3 protein: CASSSTGGTETQYF. Written as DNA, the CDR3 is TGTGCCAGCAGTTCGACAGGGGGGACGGAGACCCAGTACTTC.

As regards this clone: Other DNA sequences from this sample encode an identical CDR3 as well. This chain links TRBV5-4 with TRBJ2-7; tentatively, D is TRBD2 (6 bases). The CDR3 is made up of 11 amino acids. V lost 5 bases and J lost 3, with 6 bases in between. Germline V CDR1 and CDR2: SGHNT, YYREEE (reference sequence). The CDR3 nucleotides are TGTGCCAGCAGTAGCGGCTACGAGCAGTACTTC. Translated: CASSSGYEQYF.

The genes are TRBV6-5 and TRBJ2-2; D gene uncertain. This CDR3 comprises 14 residues. Deletions cut 2 bases from V and 3 bases from J, with 7 bases between. Germline V gives CDR1 MNHEY, CDR2 SVGAGI. CDR3 nucleotide sequence: TGTGCCAGCAGTTACGTCCAGCACACCGGGGAGCTGTTTTTT. Residues: CASSYVQHTGELFF.

The chain uses TRBV4-1 and TRBJ1-6; no definite D call. Trimming pared 4 bases from V and 0 bases from J, leaving 7 bases between. This CDR3 has 15 residues. Germline loops: CDR1 MGHRA, CDR2 YSYEKL. CDR3: CASSLTSSYNSPLHF. For the CDR3, the DNA is TGCGCCAGCAGCCTTACTAGCTCCTATAATTCACCCCTCCACTTT.

This sequence joins TRBV2 and TRBJ1-2, with unresolved D. The CDR3 loop spans 15 amino acids. The V end was cut by 2 bases, the J end by 5 bases, with 15 bases between. Germline V CDR1 and CDR2: SNHLY, FYNNEI. In DNA form, the CDR3 reads TGTGCCAGCAGTGAACCGGGAAGAGGGCTATATGGCTACACCTTC. Protein product: CASSEPGRGLYGYTF.

The genes are TRBV30 and TRBJ1-1; 8 positions match TRBD1. The CDR3 has 13 amino acids. V shed 0 bases and J 4 bases; nucleotides not matched to a gene: 1. Germline V gene data show CDR1 as GTSNPN and CDR2 as SVGIG (reference sequence). CDR3 in DNA: TGTGCCTGGAGTGTGGACAGGGCCACTGAAGCTTTCTTT. Translating it yields CAWSVDRATEAFF.

The chain uses TRBV18 and TRBJ2-1; D gene uncertain. CDR1 is KGHSH, CDR2 LQKENI, per germline. This CDR3 contains 12 residues. The V gene lost 3 bases and the J gene lost 7 bases, with 7 bases spanning the gap. This CDR3 is CASSPFDNEQFF. As DNA, the CDR3 is TGTGCCAGCTCACCTTTTGATAATGAGCAGTTCTTC. Full variable domain (remainder filled in from reference TRBV18 and TRBJ2-1): NAGVMQNPRHLVRRRGQEARLRCSPMKGHSHVYWYRQLPEEGLKFMVYLQKENIIDESGMPKERFSAEFPKEGPSILRIQQVVRGDSAAYFCASSPFDNEQFFGPGTRLTVL.

This chain joins TRBV7-9 and TRBJ2-7, with D possibly TRBD1 on 5 matching bases. The CDR3 spans 14 residues. The germline V gene encodes CDR1 SEHNR and CDR2 FQNEAQ (reference sequence). Trimming removed 5 bases at V and 5 bases at J, with 16 bases between. CDR3 DNA sequence: TGTGCCAGCAGCCCCGGCCCCAGGGCCCACGAGCAGTACTTC. It is translated as CASSPGPRAHEQYF.

The chain recombines TRBV10-2 with TRBJ1-2; 11 bases fit TRBD1. The CDR3 is made up of 16 amino acids. With 1 base clipped from V and 7 bases from J, the junction kept 8 bases outside the gene matches. In germline, CDR1 is WSHSY, CDR2 SAAADI. CDR3: CASSELAGTGGSGYTF. The CDR3 DNA sequence: TGCGCCAGCAGTGAGTTAGCCGGGACAGGGGGAAGTGGCTACACCTTC.

This chain connects TRBV7-2 to TRBJ2-1; D may be TRBD2 (5 bases). Germline CDR1 and CDR2: SGHTA and FQGNSA. This CDR3 has 14 amino acids. With 1 base removed from V and 7 bases from J, the gap between germline ends came to 11 bases. Written as DNA, the CDR3 is TGTGCCAGCAGCTTAGGCGGACTTCCAAATGAGCAGTTCTTC. Translating it yields CASSLGGLPNEQFF.

The CDR3 here is CASSLSTGGEQYF. The CDR3 DNA is TGCGCCAGCAGCTTATCGACAGGGGGCGAGCAGTACTTC. This rearrangement joins TRBV5-1 to TRBJ2-7; 9 bases fit TRBD1. V lost 2 bases to trimming and J lost 6 bases; unmatched junction nucleotides: 3. The CDR3 has 13 amino acids. Germline CDR1 reads SGHRS; CDR2 reads YFSETQ.

The chain carries TRBV13 and TRBJ1-2; D perhaps matches TRBD1 (5 bases). The V gene's germline CDR1 is PRHDT and CDR2 FYEKMQ (reference sequence). V gave up 5 bases and J gave up 2 bases, with 12 bases separating them. The CDR3 is made up of 14 amino acids. CDR3 DNA: TGTGCCAGCAGCCGGATGGACACCAACTATGGCTACACCTTC. Its translation: CASSRMDTNYGYTF.

This rearrangement joins TRBV7-9 to TRBJ2-7, with D tentatively TRBD2 (5 bases). V lost 4 bases, J lost 0 bases, and 13 bases lay in between. Germline loops: CDR1 SEHNR, CDR2 FQNEAQ (reference sequence). The CDR3 contains 15 residues. The chain's CDR3 is CASSSYKDFSYEQYF. The CDR3 coding sequence is TGTGCCAGCAGCTCATATAAGGACTTCTCCTACGAGCAGTACTTC.

Details on this clone: Other DNA sequences in this specimen translate into the identical CDR3. This rearrangement joins TRBV4-3 to TRBJ2-2; D is ambiguous. The CDR3 has 14 residues. CDR1 and CDR2 from the germline V gene are LGHNA and YSLEER. V lost 1 base and J lost 1, with 4 bases in between. Here the CDR3 DNA reads TGCGCCAGCAGCCAAGTGGGGAACACCGGGGAGCTGTTTTTT. It translates to CASSQVGNTGELFF.